This entry lists 14 T cell receptor beta chains sequenced from one sample in a study of blood T cell repertoires in COVID-19. The data were produced by immunoSEQ multiplex PCR, yet TCRdb's version contains in-frame clones alone and is incomplete. The table includes over 250,000 clones, approximately 83% detected once. The sample was peripheral blood. The source of these receptors is a human donor in a cohort sampled during active COVID-19.

This clone was found a few times. Different DNA sequences within this sample yield the same CDR3. The genes are TRBV24-1 and TRBJ2-1, with a possible D match to TRBD2 (5 bases). V was clipped by 7 bases and J by 2 bases, with 5 bases between them. The V gene's germline CDR1 is KGHDR and CDR2 SFDVKD. This CDR3 has 12 residues. CDR3 bases: TGTGCCACCAGCGGGACCTACAATGAGCAGTTCTTC. Translated: CATSGTYNEQFF.

This clone was picked up a small number of times. The chain employs TRBV19 and TRBJ1-5; 7 nucleotides match TRBD1. The V and J ends lost 3 bases and 6 bases, in that order; junction bases with no gene match: 5. Looked up from germline, CDR1 is LNHDA and CDR2 is SQIVND (reference sequence). This CDR3 contains 14 residues. In nucleotides, the CDR3 is TGTGCCAGTAGTATCATGTCAGGGGGTCAGCCCCAGCATTTT. Protein product: CASSIMSGGQPQHF. The full variable domain, its missing parts supplied by reference TRBV19 and TRBJ1-5, is DGGITQSPKYLFRKEGQNVTLSCEQNLNHDAMYWYRQDPGQGLRLIYYSQIVNDFQKGDIAEGYSVSREKKESFPLTVTSAQKNPTAFYLCASSIMSGGQPQHFGDGTRLSIL.

The gene calls are TRBV2 and TRBJ2-2, with D perhaps TRBD1 (5 bases). Germline loops: CDR1 SNHLY, CDR2 FYNNEI. This CDR3 has 14 amino acids. V lost 5 bases, J lost 1 base, and 8 bases lay in between. The CDR3 coding sequence is TGTGCCAGCAGTATTGACAGGAACACCGGGGAGCTGTTTTTT. Its translation: CASSIDRNTGELFF.

This clone appeared once. The gene calls are TRBV13 and TRBJ2-1, with 8 positions matching TRBD2. Germline-derived CDR1 and CDR2 are PRHDT and FYEKMQ (reference sequence). This CDR3 is 15 amino acids long. Trimming took 2 bases from V and 7 from J; bases not matched to a gene: 7. CDR3 loop: CASSLPAGARNEQFF. CDR3 bases: TGTGCCAGCAGCTTACCAGCGGGAGCCAGAAATGAGCAGTTCTTC.

The genes are TRBV12-3 or TRBV12-4 and TRBJ2-1; possibly TRBD2 for D (6 bases). The CDR3 sequence is 11 residues long. V dropped 5 bases and J dropped 15 bases, with 14 bases sitting between them. CDR3 protein: CASSKTSSLFF. The CDR3 nucleotides read TGTGCCAGCAGTAAGACTAGTAGTTTGTTCTTC.

This clone appeared a few times. V gene TRBV18 combines with J gene TRBJ1-1; D gene ambiguous. Trimming removed 3 bases from V and 5 bases from J, with 19 bases in between. The CDR3 has 16 amino acids. The V gene's germline CDR1 is KGHSH and CDR2 LQKENI. Here the CDR3 reads CASSPRGWGDLTEAFF. CDR3 coding DNA: TGTGCCAGCTCACCTCGCGGATGGGGAGATCTGACTGAAGCTTTCTTT.

The chain links TRBV24-1 to TRBJ1-5, with D possibly matching TRBD1 (6 bases). This CDR3 is built from 18 residues. Germline CDR1 reads KGHDR; CDR2 reads SFDVKD. The V end was cut by 9 bases, the J end by 5 bases, with 28 bases between. CDR3 in DNA: TGTGCCACCGGGGGGGAGAGGGACACACCTCGACGGCATCAGCCCCAGCATTTT. It yields the protein CATGGERDTPRRHQPQHF.

The V and J genes are TRBV5-8 and TRBJ1-1, with a tentative D call TRBD1 (6 bases). CDR3 length: 14 amino acids. CDR1 SGHTS and CDR2 YDEGEE come from the germline V gene. V lost 7 bases, J lost 3 bases, and 16 bases lay in between. The chain's CDR3 is CASRLAGVDTEAFF. In nucleotides, the CDR3 is TGTGCCAGCCGACTGGCAGGGGTCGACACTGAAGCTTTCTTT.

This rearrangement joins TRBV7-9 to TRBJ2-7; 8 bases are a match to TRBD1. V shed 7 bases, J shed 3 bases, and the junction held 11 bases outside the gene matches. The germline gives CDR1 SEHNR, CDR2 FQNEAQ (reference sequence). The CDR3 is made up of 15 amino acids. CDR3 amino acids: CASILWGTGHYEQYF. CDR3 nucleotide sequence: TGTGCCAGCATATTGTGGGGGACAGGACACTACGAGCAGTACTTC.

This clone showed up just once. The chain carries TRBV27 and TRBJ2-1; TRBD2 might be the D (5 bases). The CDR3 extends over 14 amino acids. Germline-derived CDR1 and CDR2 are MNHEY and SMNVEV (reference sequence). V was clipped by 1 base and J by 8 bases, with 12 bases between them. The CDR3 DNA reads TGTGCCAGCAGTTTATTGCCGGGGAGCGATGAGCAGTTCTTC. Its protein product is CASSLLPGSDEQFF.

The V call is TRBV28, the J call TRBJ2-7; perhaps TRBD2 as D (6 bases). Trimming took off 7 bases at V and 9 bases at J, with 13 bases between the two ends. Germline V gene data show CDR1 as MDHEN and CDR2 as SYDVKM. The length of the CDR3 is 11 residues. The CDR3 region has the DNA TGTGCCAGCATCGGGGCGGGAAGGCAGTACTTC. This sequence encodes CASIGAGRQYF.

This chain joins TRBV9 and TRBJ2-1, with D perhaps TRBD1 (5 bases). The CDR3 is 17 amino acids. The V end lost 0 bases, the J end lost 3 bases, and 16 bases lay between the germline ends. Germline V CDR1 and CDR2: SGDLS, YYNGEE. The CDR3 DNA is TGTGCCAGCAGCGTAGGCTTAGGGGAAAGAATCTACAATGAGCAGTTCTTC. Its protein is CASSVGLGERIYNEQFF.

This clone has just one count. V and J are TRBV5-1 and TRBJ1-3, with D hard to call. The CDR3 has 14 residues. Trimming took off 4 bases at V and 0 bases at J, with 8 bases between the two ends. The germline V gene encodes CDR1 SGHRS and CDR2 YFSETQ. The CDR3 loop reads CASSQQTSGNTIYF. CDR3 DNA sequence: TGCGCCAGCAGCCAACAGACCTCTGGAAACACCATATATTTT.

This clone was picked up many times. The chain recombines TRBV6-5 with TRBJ2-1, with TRBD1 matching over 8 bases. Germline CDR1 reads MNHEY; CDR2 reads SVGAGI. J lost 9 bases, V lost 6 bases, and 7 bases had no gene match. The CDR3 loop spans 13 amino acids. CDR3 in amino acids: CASRRQGFAEQFF. CDR3 coding DNA: TGTGCCAGCAGAAGACAGGGGTTCGCTGAGCAGTTCTTC.